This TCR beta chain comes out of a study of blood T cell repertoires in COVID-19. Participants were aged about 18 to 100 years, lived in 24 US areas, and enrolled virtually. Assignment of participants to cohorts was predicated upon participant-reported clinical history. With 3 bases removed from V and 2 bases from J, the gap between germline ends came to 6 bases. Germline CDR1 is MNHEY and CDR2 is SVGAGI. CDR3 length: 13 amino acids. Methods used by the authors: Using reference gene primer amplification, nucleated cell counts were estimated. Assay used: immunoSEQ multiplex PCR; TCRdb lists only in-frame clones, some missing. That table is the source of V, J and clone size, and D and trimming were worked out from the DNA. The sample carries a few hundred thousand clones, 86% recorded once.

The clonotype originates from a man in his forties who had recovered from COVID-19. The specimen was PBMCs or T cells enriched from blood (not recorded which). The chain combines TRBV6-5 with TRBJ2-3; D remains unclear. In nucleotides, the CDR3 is TGTGCCAGCAGTTATACAGCCACAGATACGCAGTATTTT. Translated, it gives CASSYTATDTQYF.